Listed here are 2 T cell receptor beta chains from one sample, sequenced in a study of T-cell reconstitution after alpha-beta-depleted transplantation in children (dated by TCRdb to between 2015 and 2016). Read against the paper, the sample's treatment or condition label means: allogeneic hematopoietic cell transplantation with graft depleted of TCRalphabeta T cells and CD19 B cells. The library was obtained by PCR. Instrument on record: Illumina HiSeq 2500. Molecular barcoding was employed in the preparation of TCR libraries, with unique molecular identifiers being used to normalize TCRbeta repertoire quantification. TCRdb reprocessing: public reads trimmed at Q25 with fastp, clones called with MiXCR, in-frame beta chains kept. Every distinct CDR3 protein forms one entry, paired with its most common genes and DNA. A total of approximately 800,000 distinct CDR3 sequences appear in this sample, 15% to 20% of them only once. The ten most abundant clones make up just under 5% of the sample.

This specimen consisted of PBMCs, mostly from graft donor cells, obtained 360 days after TCRalphabeta/CD19-depleted stem cell transplant. Receptor source: a male patient between 5 and 17 years old who had a stem cell transplant for acute lymphoblastic leukemia, so the T cells may come from the graft donor.

The chain couples TRBV7-9 to TRBJ2-1; TRBD2 is a possible D gene (6 bases). Trimming removed 5 bases at V and 7 bases at J, with 12 bases between. Germline V gene lookup returns CDR1 SEHNR and CDR2 FQNEAQ (reference sequence). The CDR3 covers 13 residues. CDR3 residues: CASSITSTNEQFF. The CDR3 nucleotides are TGTGCCAGCAGCATAACTAGCACAAATGAGCAGTTCTTC. The whole variable domain, remainder taken from reference TRBV7-9 and TRBJ2-1, is DTGVSQNPRHKITKRGQNVTFRCDPISEHNRLYWYRQTLGQGPEFLTYFQNEAQLEKSRLLSDRFSAERPKGSFSTLEIQRTEQGDSAMYLCASSITSTNEQFFGPGTRLTVL.

The chain is built from TRBV10-3 and TRBJ2-1, with 9 bases that match TRBD2. With 0 bases clipped from V and 1 base from J, the junction kept 1 base outside the gene matches. This CDR3 has 16 residues. Germline CDR1 and CDR2: ENHRY and SYGVKD. CDR3 DNA sequence: TGTGCCATCAGTGAGTCGACTAGCGGATCCTACAATGAGCAGTTCTTC. Amino acid sequence: CAISESTSGSYNEQFF.